Listed below are T cell receptor beta chains from one sample, sequenced in a study of OX40 agonist ivuxolimab in advanced cancers. Sequencing was performed with immunoSEQ multiplex PCR; in TCRdb, only in-frame clones are kept and a portion is missing. The table includes tens of thousands of clones, around 90% detected once. The sample was CD4+ or CD8+ T cells sorted from blood, taken in a trial of the OX40 agonist ivuxolimab. The receptors derive from an adult with an advanced solid tumor such as melanoma, head and neck, liver or kidney cancer. CDR3s include the opening cysteine and the closing phenylalanine or tryptophan. The D gene is left open where the match is weak. For some rows the clone size is stated as once, few or many, or as a class when expanded; others skip it.

j_call v_call d_call clone_size cdr3_aa cdr3_nt
TRBJ1-1 TRBV5-4 TRBD1 NA CASSGRTGLNTEAFF TGTGCCAGCAGCGGACGGACAGGGCTGAACACTGAAGCTTTCTTT
TRBJ1-5 TRBV27 NA few CASRLLGGNQPQHF TGTGCCAGCAGACTATTAGGTGGCAATCAGCCCCAGCATTTT
TRBJ2-1 TRBV19 NA NA CASSIEARRGGYNEQFF TGTGCCAGTAGTATTGAAGCCAGGCGTGGGGGGTACAATGAGCAGTTCTTC
TRBJ2-3 TRBV5-4 NA NA CASKDYGADTQYF TGTGCCAGCAAGGACTATGGGGCAGATACGCAGTATTTT
TRBJ2-1 TRBV11-3 TRBD2 NA CASSPRIAGGSYNEQFF TGTGCCAGCAGCCCGCGAATAGCGGGAGGATCCTACAATGAGCAGTTCTTC
TRBJ1-1 TRBV6-6 NA NA CASSSGWGTEAFF TGTGCCAGCAGTAGCGGGTGGGGCACTGAAGCTTTCTTT
TRBJ1-5 TRBV27 NA NA CASSLSVNQPQHF TGTGCCAGCAGTTTATCGGTAAATCAGCCCCAGCATTTT
TRBJ1-1 TRBV7-9 NA NA CASSHNLRGFTEAFF TGTGCCAGCAGTCACAATCTCAGGGGATTCACTGAAGCTTTCTTT
TRBJ1-5 TRBV4-1 NA NA CASSQDGGASNQPQHF TGCGCCAGCAGCCAAGACGGGGGAGCTAGCAATCAGCCCCAGCATTTT
TRBJ2-4 TRBV7-3 NA NA CASSLRGAGQNIQYF TGTGCCAGCAGCTTAAGAGGGGCCGGCCAAAACATTCAGTACTTC
TRBJ1-1 TRBV13 NA NA CASSEQGMNTEAFF TGTGCCAGCAGTGAACAGGGAATGAACACTGAAGCTTTCTTT
TRBJ2-3 TRBV19 TRBD1 NA CASSMGVQGTSTDTQYF TGTGCCAGTAGTATGGGTGTACAGGGGACATCCACAGATACGCAGTATTTT
TRBJ2-7 TRBV7-9 TRBD2 NA CASSLAAGRADEQYF TGTGCCAGCAGCTTAGCGGCAGGGAGGGCGGACGAGCAGTACTTC
TRBJ2-7 TRBV7-9 NA NA CASSLIDEATKAQYF TGTGCCAGCAGCTTAATAGACGAAGCTACGAAGGCGCAGTACTTC
TRBJ2-2 TRBV4-1 NA NA CASSEGTGELFF TGCGCCAGCAGCGAGGGGACCGGGGAGCTGTTTTTT
TRBJ2-7 TRBV7-2 TRBD2 once CASSLPSGVEQYF TGTGCCAGCAGCTTACCTAGCGGGGTTGAGCAGTACTTC
TRBJ1-2 TRBV5-5 NA NA CASSPDVNYGYTF TGTGCCAGCAGTCCGGACGTGAACTATGGCTACACCTTC
TRBJ2-7 TRBV28 NA few CASSSRVDGWSEQYF TGTGCCAGCAGCTCCCGTGTCGACGGGTGGAGCGAGCAGTACTTC
TRBJ1-1 TRBV10-2 NA NA CASTLQDGNEAFF TGCGCCAGCACCTTACAGGACGGGAATGAAGCTTTCTTT
TRBJ2-7 TRBV30 NA NA CAWGGAGNEQYF TGTGCCTGGGGGGGCGCTGGAAACGAGCAGTACTTC
TRBJ2-5 TRBV6-5 NA NA CASSFVENQETQYF TGTGCCAGCAGTTTCGTCGAAAACCAAGAGACCCAGTACTTC
TRBJ2-2 TRBV19 TRBD1 NA CASSIGALQGSTGELFF TGTGCCAGTAGTATTGGGGCCCTACAGGGGTCCACCGGGGAGCTGTTTTTT
TRBJ2-6 TRBV10-1 NA NA CASSTIAQSRANVLTF TGCGCCAGCAGTACTATCGCACAAAGTCGGGCCAACGTCCTGACTTTC
TRBJ2-5 TRBV13 NA once CASSPRQSKETQYF TGTGCCAGCAGCCCCAGACAATCCAAAGAGACCCAGTACTTC
TRBJ2-6 TRBV4-1 NA NA CASSQTVAGANVLTF TGCGCCAGCAGCCAAACAGTAGCCGGGGCCAACGTCCTGACTTTC
TRBJ2-3 TRBV19 NA NA CASRPMTGLKDTQYF TGTGCCAGTAGACCCATGACAGGACTGAAAGATACGCAGTATTTT
TRBJ1-1 TRBV27 NA NA CASSPLEQTEAFF TGTGCCAGCAGTCCCCTTGAGCAGACTGAAGCTTTCTTT
TRBJ2-2 TRBV28 NA NA CASSLGELFF TGTGCCAGCAGTTTGGGGGAGCTGTTTTTT
TRBJ2-1 TRBV30 TRBD2 NA CAWSESNQPGLADDEQFF TGTGCCTGGAGTGAAAGCAATCAGCCGGGACTAGCGGATGATGAGCAGTTCTTC
TRBJ2-7 TRBV4-1 TRBD2 NA CASNRPGGDEQYF TGCGCCAGCAACCGACCTGGGGGGGACGAGCAGTACTTC
TRBJ2-3 TRBV19 NA NA CASRTGLQSQYF TGTGCCAGTAGAACAGGTCTCCAATCGCAGTATTTT
TRBJ1-5 TRBV6-1 NA NA CASSELSGGQPQHF TGTGCCAGCAGTGAATTGTCCGGGGGTCAGCCCCAGCATTTT
TRBJ2-2 TRBV28 NA NA CASSFAGNTGELFF TGTGCCAGCAGTTTTGCGGGGAACACCGGGGAGCTGTTTTTT
TRBJ1-2 TRBV30 NA NA CAWSVDARVWGYTF TGTGCCTGGAGTGTCGACGCCAGGGTTTGGGGCTACACCTTC
TRBJ2-4 TRBV29-1 NA once CSVQKTGRDIQYF TGCAGCGTGCAGAAGACAGGGAGGGACATTCAGTACTTC
TRBJ2-7 TRBV2 TRBD1 NA CASVWAGGEYEQYF TGTGCCAGCGTATGGGCAGGGGGAGAGTACGAGCAGTACTTC
TRBJ2-1 TRBV7-9 TRBD2 NA CASSGTSGLYNEQFF TGTGCCAGCAGTGGGACTAGCGGTCTCTACAATGAGCAGTTCTTC
TRBJ2-3 TRBV9 NA NA CASSVDSNTQYF TGTGCCAGCAGCGTCGACTCTAATACGCAGTATTTT
TRBJ2-7 TRBV4-1 TRBD1 few CASSHTGGDEQYF TGCGCCAGCAGCCACACAGGGGGCGACGAGCAGTACTTC
TRBJ1-1 TRBV10-1 NA NA CASSDKGSEAFF TGCGCCAGCAGTGATAAGGGCAGTGAAGCTTTCTTT
TRBJ1-2 TRBV30 NA NA CAWKVGGSGYTF TGTGCCTGGAAGGTGGGAGGCTCTGGCTACACCTTC
TRBJ2-1 TRBV6-6 TRBD2 once CASSFLAGGYNEQFF TGTGCCAGCAGTTTTCTAGCGGGAGGCTACAATGAGCAGTTCTTC
TRBJ2-1 TRBV7-8 TRBD1 NA CASSLVGQGFDEQFF TGTGCCAGCAGCTTGGTGGGACAGGGGTTCGATGAGCAGTTCTTC
TRBJ1-1 TRBV29-1 TRBD1 NA CSVVLNQGAGTEAFF TGCAGCGTAGTTCTTAATCAGGGGGCAGGGACTGAAGCTTTCTTT
TRBJ1-2 TRBV7-9 NA NA CASSLGSGGARTF TGTGCCAGCAGCTTAGGATCGGGCGGAGCTCGCACCTTC
TRBJ1-1 TRBV29-1 TRBD1 NA CSVGKGAVNTEAFF TGCAGCGTGGGTAAGGGGGCAGTGAACACTGAAGCTTTCTTT
TRBJ1-1 TRBV11-2 NA NA CASSLDLAGGFYEAFF TGTGCCAGCAGCTTAGATTTAGCGGGTGGGTTTTATGAAGCTTTCTTT
TRBJ2-7 TRBV19 NA NA CASSPREYAGEQYF TGTGCCAGTAGTCCCAGGGAGTATGCAGGCGAGCAGTACTTC
TRBJ1-4 TRBV2 NA NA CASRLQGVNEKLFF TGTGCCAGCAGGTTACAGGGTGTCAATGAAAAACTGTTTTTT
TRBJ1-1 TRBV6-1 NA NA CASSSTGTSEAFF TGTGCCAGCAGTTCCACCGGGACCTCTGAAGCTTTCTTT
TRBJ1-1 TRBV6-5 TRBD1 NA CASSHRQGSPPEAFF TGTGCCAGCAGCCACAGACAGGGATCCCCTCCTGAAGCTTTCTTT
TRBJ2-3 TRBV19 NA NA CASTFGESLTDTQYF TGTGCCAGTACCTTCGGGGAGTCCCTCACAGATACGCAGTATTTT
TRBJ2-2 TRBV7-3 NA NA CASSLGAGDSTGELFF TGTGCCAGCAGCTTAGGGGCAGGGGATAGCACCGGGGAGCTGTTTTTT
TRBJ2-3 TRBV7-9 TRBD2 once CASSLDSGLVSDTQYF TGTGCCAGCAGCTTAGATTCGGGACTAGTGTCAGATACGCAGTATTTT
TRBJ1-4 TRBV7-2 NA NA CASSLVTGEKLFF TGTGCCAGCAGCTTAGTTACCGGTGAAAAACTGTTTTTT